This T cell receptor (beta chain) came from a study of blood T cell repertoires in COVID-19. Study-level background: Whether acute or convalescent, the COVID-19 samples came from the United States, Italy and Spain.

Method: immunoSEQ multiplex PCR; TCRdb's copy keeps in-frame clones and lacks some. The sample contains a few hundred thousand clones, about 88% of which appear only once. The sequencing sample was made of PBMCs or T cells enriched from blood (not recorded which). This receptor was identified in a woman in her 30s who had been exposed to COVID-19.

CDR3 DNA sequence: TGTGCCAGCTCAACCGCCGGGACAGAAAACACTGAAGCTTTCTTT. As protein: CASSTAGTENTEAFF. The rearrangement uses TRBV28 and TRBJ1-1; 7 bases align to TRBD1. Germline V gene data show CDR1 as MDHEN and CDR2 as SYDVKM. Trimming removed 8 bases from V and 2 bases from J; junction bases left unmatched: 11. CDR3 length: 15 residues.